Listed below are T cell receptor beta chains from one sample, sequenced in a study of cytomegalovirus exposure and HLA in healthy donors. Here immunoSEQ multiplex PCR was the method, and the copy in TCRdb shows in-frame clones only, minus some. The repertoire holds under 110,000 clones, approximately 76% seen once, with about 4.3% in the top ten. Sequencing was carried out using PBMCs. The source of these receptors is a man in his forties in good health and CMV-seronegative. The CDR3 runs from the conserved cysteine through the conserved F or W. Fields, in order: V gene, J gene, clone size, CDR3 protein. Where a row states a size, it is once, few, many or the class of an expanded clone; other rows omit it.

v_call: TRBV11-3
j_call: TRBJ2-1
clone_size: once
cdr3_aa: CASSEGYNEQFF

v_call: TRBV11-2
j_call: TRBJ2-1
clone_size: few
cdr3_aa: CASSLELGGGAFF

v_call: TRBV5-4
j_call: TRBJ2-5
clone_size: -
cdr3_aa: CASSLVRGGKTQYF

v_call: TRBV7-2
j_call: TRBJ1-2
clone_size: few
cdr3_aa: CASSLAKGQTYGYTF

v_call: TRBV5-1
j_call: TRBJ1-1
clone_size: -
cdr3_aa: CASSFRGLGTEAFF

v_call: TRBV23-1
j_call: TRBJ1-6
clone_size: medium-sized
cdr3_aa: CASSQSRQIKSPLHF

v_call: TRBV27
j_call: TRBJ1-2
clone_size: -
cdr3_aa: CASKTTGYYGYTF

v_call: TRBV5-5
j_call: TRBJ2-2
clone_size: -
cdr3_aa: CASRQDRVGELFF

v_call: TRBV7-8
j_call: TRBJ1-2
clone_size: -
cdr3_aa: CASSLEPTGYTF

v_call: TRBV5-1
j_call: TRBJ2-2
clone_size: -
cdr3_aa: CASSLLAGGNTGELFF

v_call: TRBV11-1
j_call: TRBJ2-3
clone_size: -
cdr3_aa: CASSLSFFGGGTDTQYF

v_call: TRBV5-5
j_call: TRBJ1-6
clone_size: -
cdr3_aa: CASSFLIGDYSPLHF

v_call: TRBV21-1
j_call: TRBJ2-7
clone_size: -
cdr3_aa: CASSNPRGGGGFNEQYF

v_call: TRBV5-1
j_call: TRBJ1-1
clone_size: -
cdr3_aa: CASSTAGTGVVRVFF

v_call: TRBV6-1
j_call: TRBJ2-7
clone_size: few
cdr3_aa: CASSESVKYEQYF

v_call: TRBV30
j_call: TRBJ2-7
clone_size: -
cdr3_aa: CACGRGYEQYF

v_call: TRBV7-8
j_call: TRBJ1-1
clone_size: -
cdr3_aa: CASSRDREYTEAFF

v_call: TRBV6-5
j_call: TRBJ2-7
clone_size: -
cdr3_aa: CASSYSRGWWTEQYF

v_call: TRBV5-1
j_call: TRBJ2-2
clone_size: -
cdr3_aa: CASSPGPAGNTGELFF

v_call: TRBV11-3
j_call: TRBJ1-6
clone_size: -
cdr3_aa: CASSWAGTENSPLHF

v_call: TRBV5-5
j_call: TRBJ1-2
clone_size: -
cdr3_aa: CASSLGPVDYGYTF

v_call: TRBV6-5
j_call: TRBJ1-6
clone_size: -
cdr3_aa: CASSYPGQGRSPLHF

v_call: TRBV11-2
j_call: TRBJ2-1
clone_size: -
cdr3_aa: CASSFGRTYNEQFF

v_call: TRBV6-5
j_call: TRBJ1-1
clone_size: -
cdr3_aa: CASSDRGGTEAFF

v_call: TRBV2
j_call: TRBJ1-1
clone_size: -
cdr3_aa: CASSRVYTEAFF

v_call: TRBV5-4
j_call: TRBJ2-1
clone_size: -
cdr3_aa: CASRLGTAITNEQFF

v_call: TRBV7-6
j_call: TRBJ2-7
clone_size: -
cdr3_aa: CASSSSEGPYEQYF

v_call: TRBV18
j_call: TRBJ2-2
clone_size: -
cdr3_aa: CASSPQAGWTGELFF

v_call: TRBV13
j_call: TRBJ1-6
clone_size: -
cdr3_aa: CASSFSTGRNSPLHF

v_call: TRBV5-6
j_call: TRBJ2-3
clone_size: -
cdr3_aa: CASSLFRSGGFTDTQYF

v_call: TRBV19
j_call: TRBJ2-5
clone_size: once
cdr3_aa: CASKDGGIGETQYF

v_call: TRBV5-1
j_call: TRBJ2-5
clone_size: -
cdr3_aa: CASSLGGKETQYF

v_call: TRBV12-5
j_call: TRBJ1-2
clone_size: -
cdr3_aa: CASGLQGMDYGYTF

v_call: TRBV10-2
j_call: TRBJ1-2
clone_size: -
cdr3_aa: CASSETANYGYTF

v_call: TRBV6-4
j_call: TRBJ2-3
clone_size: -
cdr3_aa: CASRKSTSADTQYF

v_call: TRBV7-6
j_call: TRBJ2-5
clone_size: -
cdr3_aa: CASSLYQETQYF

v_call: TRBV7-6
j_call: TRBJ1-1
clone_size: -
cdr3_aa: CASSFETGTATEAFF

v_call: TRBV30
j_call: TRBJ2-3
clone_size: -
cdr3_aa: CAWSDPGGRGTDTQYF

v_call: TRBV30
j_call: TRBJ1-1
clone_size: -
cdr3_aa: CAWSFLRTGGAEAFF

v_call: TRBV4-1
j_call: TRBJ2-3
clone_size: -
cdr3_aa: CASSSGTSNPTDTQYF

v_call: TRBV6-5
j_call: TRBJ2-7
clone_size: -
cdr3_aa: CASSYRTGNSYEQYF

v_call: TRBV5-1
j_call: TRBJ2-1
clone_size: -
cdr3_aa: CASSTQGWNEQFF

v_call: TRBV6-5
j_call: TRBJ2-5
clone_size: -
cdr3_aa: CASKLGTAQETQYF

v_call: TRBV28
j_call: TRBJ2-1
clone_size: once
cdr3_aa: CASSLGGGVVNEQFF

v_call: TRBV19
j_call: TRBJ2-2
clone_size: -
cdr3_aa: CASRRAGRAGELFF

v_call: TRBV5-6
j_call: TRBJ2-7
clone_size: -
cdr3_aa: CASSLGGGILYEQYF

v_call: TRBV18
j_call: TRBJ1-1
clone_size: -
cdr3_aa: CASSPFMGGDTEAFF

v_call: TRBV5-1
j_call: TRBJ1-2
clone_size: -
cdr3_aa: CASSPGQGDGYTF

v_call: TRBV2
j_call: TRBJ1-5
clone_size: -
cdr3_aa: CASSDHRDNQPQHF

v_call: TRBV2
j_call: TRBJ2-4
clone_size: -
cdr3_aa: CASSEEGGSKNIQYF

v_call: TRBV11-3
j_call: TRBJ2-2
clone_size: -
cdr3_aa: CASSLDGTGINTGELFF

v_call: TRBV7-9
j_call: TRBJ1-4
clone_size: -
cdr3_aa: CSSRQTGEKLFF

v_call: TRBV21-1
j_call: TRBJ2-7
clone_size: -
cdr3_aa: CASSIRDRFYEQYF

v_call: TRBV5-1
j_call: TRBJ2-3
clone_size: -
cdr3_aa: CASSLGAGNTDTQYF

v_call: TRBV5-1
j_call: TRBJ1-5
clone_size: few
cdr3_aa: CASSRGGDGQPQHF